The 19 T cell receptor beta chains presented below share a single source sample, sequenced in a study of shared clonotypes between healthy human individuals. Sequencing was performed with immunoSEQ multiplex PCR; in TCRdb, only in-frame clones are kept and a portion is missing. Here the sample spans 330,000 or so clones, about 74% being singletons. The material sequenced was memory CD4+ T cells sorted from blood. Subset defined: CD45RA-negative fraction. The receptor set was obtained from a man aged 30 to 45 in good health.

The rearrangement uses TRBV5-1 and TRBJ2-7; TRBD2 aligns across 8 bases. CDR3 length equals 15 residues. J was trimmed by 1 base and V by 5 bases; bases with no gene match: 8. Germline lookup yields CDR1 SGHRS and CDR2 YFSETQ. The CDR3 spells CASRREGVGSYEQYF. The CDR3 coding sequence is TGCGCCAGCAGACGGGAGGGTGTAGGGTCCTACGAGCAGTACTTC.

The chain couples TRBV18 to TRBJ2-5; perhaps D is TRBD1 or TRBD2 (5 bases each). Germline assignment: CDR1 KGHSH and CDR2 LQKENI. The CDR3 length is 16 residues. The V end was cut by 2 bases, the J end by 7 bases, with 20 bases between. CDR3 nucleotide sequence: TGTGCCAGCTCACCATCCGTAGGGACCTCAGGATGGACCCAGTACTTC. This encodes CASSPSVGTSGWTQYF.

Only one count was recorded for this clone. This chain connects TRBV4-3 to TRBJ2-2, with D maybe TRBD1 (6 bases). The V end was cut by 4 bases, the J end by 0 bases, with 15 bases between. The CDR3 is 17 amino acids. Looked up from germline, CDR1 is LGHNA and CDR2 is YSLEER. DNA for the CDR3: TGCGCCAGCAGCCCCGGGACATCCTACGCGAACACCGGGGAGCTGTTTTTT. Its protein product is CASSPGTSYANTGELFF.

V gene TRBV19 combines with J gene TRBJ2-4, with TRBD1 matching 7 bases. The junction had 5 bases not matched to a gene; V was cut back by 6 bases and J by 3 bases. This CDR3 spans 14 amino acids. Looked up from germline, CDR1 is LNHDA and CDR2 is SQIVND (reference sequence). The CDR3 loop is CASRETGDKNIQYF. In DNA, the CDR3 is TGTGCCAGTAGGGAAACAGGGGACAAAAACATTCAGTACTTC.

This CDR3 reads CASSIGQGLDWEQYF. CDR3 coding DNA: TGTGCCAGCTCAATTGGACAGGGGCTGGATTGGGAGCAGTACTTC. This chain links TRBV18 with TRBJ2-7; TRBD1 matches at 9 bases. The CDR3 loop spans 15 amino acids. Per germline, CDR1 KGHSH and CDR2 LQKENI. Unmatched junction bases numbered 12, after V lost 5 bases and J lost 7 bases.

This clone was counted only a few times. The chain is built from TRBV5-4 and TRBJ2-7, with D possibly TRBD1 on 6 matching bases. The CDR3 totals 14 residues. Looked up from germline, CDR1 is SGHNT and CDR2 is YYREEE (reference sequence). V lost 5 bases and J lost 6, with 18 bases in between. DNA for the CDR3: TGTGCCAGCAGAGAGCAGGGGTCTCCCTCCGAGCAGTACTTC. This encodes CASREQGSPSEQYF.

The rearrangement links TRBV27 to TRBJ1-5; D call uncertain. The CDR3 length is 13 residues. The germline gives CDR1 MNHEY, CDR2 SMNVEV (reference sequence). The V and J ends lost 2 bases and 5 bases respectively, with 7 bases between them. CDR3 residues: CASSLGGDQPQHF. The CDR3 DNA reads as TGTGCCAGCAGTTTAGGTGGGGATCAGCCCCAGCATTTT.

The V call is TRBV10-3, the J call TRBJ1-5, with 10 bases that match TRBD1. The CDR3 is made up of 15 amino acids. Germline values: CDR1 ENHRY, CDR2 SYGVKD. The junction had 4 bases not matched to a gene; V was cut back by 5 bases and J by 3 bases. The CDR3 bases are TGTGCCATCAGTTCCGGGACAGGGGACAATCAGCCCCAGCATTTT. It is translated as CAISSGTGDNQPQHF.

This clone was seen more than once but under ten times. V and J are TRBV11-2 and TRBJ2-7; no definite D call. CDR1 and CDR2 (germline): SGHAT, FQNNGV. The V end lost 2 bases, the J end lost 0 bases, and 5 bases lay between the germline ends. This CDR3 region has 13 residues. The CDR3 DNA reads TGTGCCAGCAGCTTACTTATCTCCTACGAGCAGTACTTC. Its translation is CASSLLISYEQYF.

The V gene is TRBV4-2, the J gene TRBJ2-1, with 10 bases identical to TRBD2. The CDR3 spans 16 residues. Germline V lookup: CDR1 LGHNA, CDR2 YNFKEQ. V shed 1 base and J 4 bases; nucleotides not matched to a gene: 4. The CDR3 protein is CASSQGAGGPYNEQFF. In DNA, the CDR3 is TGTGCCAGCAGCCAAGGAGCGGGAGGGCCTTACAATGAGCAGTTCTTC.

The chain couples TRBV5-4 to TRBJ1-4; a possible D gene is TRBD1 (6 bases). Germline loops: CDR1 SGHNT, CDR2 YYREEE (reference sequence). Trimming pared 0 bases from V and 3 bases from J, leaving 9 bases between. The CDR3 consists of 15 residues. CDR3 coding DNA: TGTGCCAGCAGCTTGGAAGGGGGTGCTAATGAAAAACTGTTTTTT. Encoded protein: CASSLEGGANEKLFF.

The chain combines TRBV5-4 with TRBJ2-5, with 10 bases that match TRBD1. The CDR3 extends over 15 amino acids. Losses at the gene ends were 0 bases for V and 4 bases for J; bases not matched to a gene: 3. The V gene's germline CDR1 is SGHNT and CDR2 YYREEE (reference sequence). The CDR3 region has the DNA TGTGCCAGCAGCTTGGTAGGACAGGGGGGAGAGACCCAGTACTTC. Its translation is CASSLVGQGGETQYF.

The chain employs TRBV7-9 and TRBJ2-2, with D tentatively TRBD1 (6 bases). Germline loops: CDR1 SEHNR, CDR2 FQNEAQ (reference sequence). CDR3 length: 13 amino acids. Trimming took off 9 bases at V and 1 base at J, with 9 bases between the two ends. The CDR3, as DNA: TGTGCCAGGCAGGGGAGGAACACCGGGGAGCTGTTTTTT. The encoded protein is CARQGRNTGELFF. Using reference TRBV7-9 and TRBJ2-2 for the parts outside the CDR3, the full variable domain is DTGVSQNPRHKITKRGQNVTFRCDPISEHNRLYWYRQTLGQGPEFLTYFQNEAQLEKSRLLSDRFSAERPKGSFSTLEIQRTEQGDSAMYLCARQGRNTGELFFGEGSRLTVL.

Only one count was recorded for this clone. V usage is TRBV7-7 and J usage is TRBJ2-1; 9 bases fit TRBD2. The ends lost 5 bases at V and 3 bases at J; junction bases unmatched: 14. The CDR3 totals 18 residues. Per the germline V gene, CDR1 is SSHAT and CDR2 is FNYEAQ (reference sequence). The CDR3 nucleotides read TGTGCCAGCAGCCCGTTAGCGGGAGTGGGAGGAAGCTACAATGAGCAGTTCTTC. Its translation: CASSPLAGVGGSYNEQFF.

The chain couples TRBV5-1 to TRBJ2-7; 8 bases match TRBD2. This CDR3 has 15 residues. Germline values: CDR1 SGHRS, CDR2 YFSETQ. V was pared by 0 bases and J by 6 bases, with 8 bases of the junction left unmatched. CDR3 in DNA: TGCGCCAGCAGCTTGGTAGCGGGGAGGGCCTCCGAGCAGTACTTC. Translating gives CASSLVAGRASEQYF.

This sequence joins TRBV7-8 and TRBJ2-5, with 8 bases fitting TRBD2. The CDR3 contains 17 residues. Germline V CDR1 and CDR2: SGHVS, FQNEAQ. Trimming cost V 5 bases and J 1 base; bases outside gene matches: 12. CDR3 residues: CASSKQRGTIFQETQYF. CDR3 coding DNA: TGTGCCAGCAGCAAACAGCGGGGGACGATATTCCAAGAGACCCAGTACTTC.

This chain uses TRBV4-1 with TRBJ1-5; 7 bases are shared with TRBD1. CDR1 and CDR2 from the germline V gene are MGHRA and YSYEKL. J was trimmed by 3 bases and V by 3 bases; bases with no gene match: 11. This CDR3 region has 17 residues. This CDR3 is CASSHPTRTGYNQPQHF. In DNA form, the CDR3 reads TGCGCCAGCAGCCATCCCACCCGGACAGGCTACAATCAGCCCCAGCATTTT.

This clone was counted between two and nine times. Other DNA sequences within the sample encode an identical CDR3. V usage is TRBV14 and J usage is TRBJ2-7; D gene uncertain. Germline V gene sequence: CDR1 SGHDN, CDR2 FVKESK. V was trimmed by 1 base and J by 7 bases, leaving 8 bases between them. This CDR3 has 12 residues. CDR3 protein: CASSQGRWEQYF. In DNA form, the CDR3 reads TGTGCCAGCAGCCAAGGCCGGTGGGAGCAGTACTTC.

The chain couples TRBV27 to TRBJ2-4; weak D call: TRBD2 (7 bases). This CDR3 is built from 16 residues. V lost 5 bases to trimming and J lost 0 bases, with 14 bases between them. Per the germline V gene, CDR1 is MNHEY and CDR2 is SMNVEV (reference sequence). The CDR3 nucleotides are TGTGCCAGCAGTCCCAAGCGGGACATAGCCAAAAACATTCAGTACTTC. Translation: CASSPKRDIAKNIQYF.